These 31 T cell receptor beta chains share one sample of origin, sequenced in a study of blood T cells in healthy people across ages. Primers used in a second PCR of about 7 to 12 cycles were a sample-barcoded 5' primer and a J-beta primer mix. TCRdb re-analysed the 5' RACE reads in MiXCR, keeping a single row per CDR3 protein. The sample holds around 870,000 distinct CDR3 sequences, about 28% seen once. The specimen sequenced was blood. Receptors were obtained from a woman aged 80 or over in good health.

The genes are TRBV6-2 or TRBV6-3 and TRBJ2-2; TRBD1 is a possible D gene (6 bases). Per the germline V gene, CDR1 is MNHEY and CDR2 is SVGEGT. The CDR3 loop spans 16 amino acids. V dropped 6 bases and J dropped 1 base, with 15 bases sitting between them. The CDR3 DNA sequence: TGTGCCAGCAGACCACAGGGTGGCGGGAACACCGGGGAGCTGTTTTTT. It is translated as CASRPQGGGNTGELFF.

V gene TRBV14 combines with J gene TRBJ2-5; 11 nucleotides match TRBD1. The V segment lost 4 bases and the J segment 11 bases; nucleotides outside the gene matches: 12. The CDR3 loop spans 15 amino acids. Germline values: CDR1 SGHDN, CDR2 FVKESK. The CDR3: CASSPIWTGGMKQYF. The DNA for the CDR3 is TGTGCCAGCAGCCCGATTTGGACAGGGGGCATGAAGCAGTACTTC.

This clonotype was counted only a few times. The chain couples TRBV4-3 to TRBJ1-6; D gene ambiguous. Germline V gives CDR1 LGHNA, CDR2 YSLEER. The CDR3 runs to 13 residues. V was cut by 0 bases and J by 14 bases, with 11 bases left in between. DNA of the CDR3: TGCGCCAGCAGCCAAGATGAAAGAGACACCCTCCACTTT. Residues: CASSQDERDTLHF.

This clonotype was seen many times. The chain employs TRBV29-1 and TRBJ1-1; 7 bases fit TRBD1. This CDR3 spans 13 amino acids. Trimming cost V 4 bases and J 1 base; bases outside gene matches: 3. In germline, CDR1 is SQVTM, CDR2 ANQGSEA. CDR3 loop: CSVGQGGNTEAFF. The CDR3, as DNA: TGCAGCGTTGGACAGGGCGGGAACACTGAAGCTTTCTTT.

Comment on this clonotype: This may stem from a read error, because a much larger clone lies one nucleotide away. The CDR3 here is CASSAGSRVAEQYF. Written as DNA, the CDR3 is TGTGCCAGCAGTGCTGGGTCACGAGTGGCCGAGCAGTACTTC. V usage is TRBV25-1 and J usage is TRBJ2-7; D unresolved. Germline V lookup: CDR1 MGHDK, CDR2 SYGVNS. The germline V and J ends were trimmed by 4 bases and 6 bases, with 16 bases remaining between them. The CDR3 runs to 14 residues.

The V gene is TRBV11-2, the J gene TRBJ2-5, with 12 bases matching TRBD2. The V gene end was trimmed by 5 bases and the J gene end by 3 bases; junction bases not matched to a gene: 7. Germline V CDR1 and CDR2: SGHAT, FQNNGV. This CDR3 spans 16 amino acids. The CDR3 bases are TGTGCCAGCAGCCCTGGACTAGCGGGGTTTAAAGAGACCCAGTACTTC. It yields the protein CASSPGLAGFKETQYF.

This clonotype was detected many times. The genes are TRBV12-3 or TRBV12-4 and TRBJ2-5, with D tentatively TRBD1 (5 bases). With 2 bases removed from V and 2 bases from J, the gap between germline ends came to 12 bases. This CDR3 has 15 residues. CDR3 nucleotides: TGTGCCAGCAGTTTAACCAGGGCTCGACAAGAGACCCAGTACTTC. Translation: CASSLTRARQETQYF.

This chain uses TRBV27 with TRBJ2-6; D ambiguous. Looked up from germline, CDR1 is MNHEY and CDR2 is SMNVEV (reference sequence). V lost 4 bases and J lost 6, with 4 bases in between. CDR3 length: 12 amino acids. In DNA, the CDR3 is TGTGCCAGCAGTTCCCCGGCCAACGTCCTGACTTTC. It yields the protein CASSSPANVLTF.

This clonotype appeared many times. The chain is built from TRBV15 and TRBJ2-5; 12 bases line up with TRBD2. CDR1 is LNHNV and CDR2 is YYDKDF in the germline V gene (reference sequence). The CDR3 is made up of 17 amino acids. With 3 bases clipped from V and 4 bases from J, the junction kept 9 bases outside the gene matches. The CDR3 is CATSSLPPGLAGETQYF. In DNA, the CDR3 is TGTGCCACCAGCAGTCTTCCACCGGGACTAGCGGGAGAGACCCAGTACTTC. The full variable domain, in which reference TRBV15 and TRBJ2-5 provide the parts outside the CDR3, is DAMVIQNPRYQVTQFGKPVTLSCSQTLNHNVMYWYQQKSSQAPKLLFHYYDKDFNNEADTPDNFQSRRPNTSFCFLDIRSPGLGDTAMYLCATSSLPPGLAGETQYFGPGTRLLVL.

About this clonotype: Given a much more abundant clone one base away, this may be a read error. The chain has TRBV20-1 and TRBJ2-5, with D possibly TRBD2 on 6 matching bases. This CDR3 spans 15 amino acids. Trimming shortened V by 7 bases and J by 2 bases, and 20 bases separated the two germline ends. The germline gives CDR1 DFQATT, CDR2 SNEGSKA (reference sequence). CDR3 bases: TGCAGTGTCACGCGACCCGGGGGTCCACAAGAGACCCAGTACTTC. This encodes CSVTRPGGPQETQYF.

At least ten counts were recorded for this clonotype. The chain combines TRBV6-5 with TRBJ2-1; D is ambiguous. This CDR3 is 14 amino acids long. V dropped 5 bases and J dropped 8 bases, with 16 bases sitting between them. Germline lookup yields CDR1 MNHEY and CDR2 SVGAGI. The CDR3 reads CASSTKSLVDEQFF. CDR3 sequence (DNA): TGTGCCAGCAGTACAAAGAGTTTGGTGGATGAGCAGTTCTTC.

As concerns this clonotype: This may stem from a read error, because a much larger clone lies one nucleotide away. V gene TRBV20-1 combines with J gene TRBJ2-1, with D possibly TRBD2 on 6 matching bases. This CDR3 contains 15 residues. Germline CDR1 reads DFQATT; CDR2 reads SNEGSKA (reference sequence). CDR3 nucleotide sequence: TGCGGTGCTAGAGATGCTAGCGCGTCCTACAATGAGCAGTTCTTC. This encodes CGARDASASYNEQFF.

In its sample, this clonotype was seen many times. V is TRBV7-8 and J is TRBJ2-5; D could derive from TRBD1 or TRBD2 (5 bases each). Per germline, CDR1 SGHVS and CDR2 FQNEAQ. The germline V and J ends were trimmed by 1 base and 5 bases, with 17 bases remaining between them. This CDR3 is 16 amino acids long. The CDR3 nucleotides are TGTGCCAGCAGCTTAGGAACGGGGCCCTCGGGGGAGACCCAGTACTTC. Encoded protein: CASSLGTGPSGETQYF.

This clonotype was detected many times. The chain joins TRBV20-1 to TRBJ2-3, with 7 bases fitting TRBD1. This CDR3 has 15 amino acids. With 6 bases clipped from V and 1 base from J, the junction kept 10 bases outside the gene matches. From germline, CDR1 is DFQATT and CDR2 SNEGSKA (reference sequence). The CDR3 sequence is CSAKGTAERTDTQYF. CDR3 nucleotide sequence: TGCAGTGCAAAAGGGACAGCCGAACGCACAGATACGCAGTATTTT.

This clonotype was observed at least ten times. This chain joins TRBV18 and TRBJ2-1; 7 bases agree with TRBD1. The CDR3 runs to 13 residues. Losses at the gene ends were 6 bases for V and 7 bases for J; bases not matched to a gene: 6. Germline-derived CDR1 and CDR2 are KGHSH and LQKENI. CDR3 protein: CASSPTQGNEQFF. Here the CDR3 DNA reads TGTGCCAGCTCCCCAACACAGGGGAATGAGCAGTTCTTC. Together with reference TRBV18 and TRBJ2-1, the CDR3 gives the full variable domain: NAGVMQNPRHLVRRRGQEARLRCSPMKGHSHVYWYRQLPEEGLKFMVYLQKENIIDESGMPKERFSAEFPKEGPSILRIQQVVRGDSAAYFCASSPTQGNEQFFGPGTRLTVL.

Many counts were recorded for this clonotype. The rearrangement links TRBV7-2 to TRBJ1-2, with no clear D. The CDR3 is 11 amino acids. CDR1 and CDR2 from the germline V gene are SGHTA and FQGNSA. Trimming took off 1 base at V and 11 bases at J, with 8 bases between the two ends. For the CDR3, the DNA is TGTGCCAGCAGCTTAGTTGGGCTTTACACCTTC. Residues: CASSLVGLYTF.

A few counts support this clonotype. The chain joins TRBV5-1 to TRBJ1-2; tentatively, D is TRBD1 (6 bases). V gave up 7 bases and J gave up 6 bases, with 16 bases separating them. Germline V gives CDR1 SGHRS, CDR2 YFSETQ. CDR3 length equals 13 residues. DNA of the CDR3: TGCGCCAGCCGGGCTCAGGGGAGAGATGGCTACACCTTC. Translation gives CASRAQGRDGYTF.

This clonotype was detected only a few times. The likely explanation is a read error, given a far larger clone one base away. This rearrangement joins TRBV14 to TRBJ2-7; TRBD1 agrees at 9 bases. CDR1 is SGHDN, CDR2 FVKESK, per germline. The CDR3 is 13 residues long. The V gene end was trimmed by 4 bases and the J gene end by 3 bases; junction bases not matched to a gene: 1. DNA of the CDR3: TGTGCCAGCAGCCGACAGGGGGTCTACGAGCAGTACTTC. Translated: CASSRQGVYEQYF.

This clonotype was counted only a few times. This chain links TRBV14 with TRBJ1-1, with no clear D. Trimming stripped 2 bases from V and 4 bases from J, with 11 bases between. The CDR3 is 14 residues long. Germline assignment: CDR1 SGHDN and CDR2 FVKESK. CDR3 sequence reads: CASSQTPGATEAFF. CDR3 bases: TGTGCCAGCAGCCAAACCCCGGGCGCCACTGAAGCTTTCTTT.

This clonotype was recorded many times. The chain has TRBV7-2 and TRBJ2-5, with 9 bases fitting TRBD2. This CDR3 contains 15 residues. Trimming took 6 bases from V and 0 from J; bases not matched to a gene: 5. Germline loops: CDR1 SGHTA, CDR2 FQGNSA. This chain's CDR3 is CASSSSGVYQETQYF. DNA for the CDR3: TGTGCCAGCAGTTCTAGCGGGGTGTACCAAGAGACCCAGTACTTC.

This clonotype showed up just once. CDR3 residues: CASRFDTNQPQHF. The DNA for the CDR3 is TGCGCCAGCAGATTTGACACGAATCAGCCCCAGCATTTT. The chain combines TRBV5-1 with TRBJ1-5, with D hard to call. Trimming removed 5 bases at V and 4 bases at J, with 10 bases between. The CDR3 covers 13 residues. Germline V gene sequence: CDR1 SGHRS, CDR2 YFSETQ.

The rearrangement uses TRBV6-5 and TRBJ2-2; 7 bases match TRBD1. This CDR3 region has 14 residues. Unmatched junction bases numbered 8, after V lost 6 bases and J lost 7 bases. Germline V gene data show CDR1 as MNHEY and CDR2 as SVGAGI. CDR3 sequence (DNA): TGTGCCAGCAGAAGACAAGGGGGCGGCGGGGAGCTGTTTTTT. Its translation is CASRRQGGGGELFF.

With respect to this clonotype: An end of the junction differs from the germline gene, which may be a read error. CDR3 sequence: CASRRGRVVGERFF. CDR3 bases: TGTGCCAGCAGGCGAGGGAGAGTGGTGGGGGAGCGGTTTTTT. The chain is built from TRBV7-2 and TRBJ2-2; possibly TRBD1 or TRBD2 for D (5 bases each). Germline CDR1 is SGHTA and CDR2 is FQGNSA. There are 14 residues in the CDR3.

The CDR3 DNA sequence: TGTGCCAGCAGCCCCAGAAGAGCCGATGGCTACACCTTC. Translated, it gives CASSPRRADGYTF. The V gene is TRBV6-6, the J gene TRBJ1-2; D unclear. The V gene lost 6 bases and the J gene lost 6 bases, with 14 bases spanning the gap. This CDR3 contains 13 residues. Looked up from germline, CDR1 is MNHNY and CDR2 is SVGAGI (reference sequence).

V is TRBV24-1 and J is TRBJ2-5, with 7 bases that match TRBD2. Germline V gene sequence: CDR1 KGHDR, CDR2 SFDVKD. Trimming removed 5 bases from V and 3 bases from J; junction bases left unmatched: 11. The CDR3 extends over 16 amino acids. The CDR3 here is CATSAVWGGGEETQYF. The CDR3 region has the DNA TGTGCCACCAGTGCCGTGTGGGGGGGAGGGGAAGAGACCCAGTACTTC.

Many counts were recorded for this clonotype. The rearrangement uses TRBV20-1 and TRBJ2-7, with D possibly matching TRBD2 (5 bases). This CDR3 spans 13 amino acids. The V end lost 0 bases, the J end lost 2 bases, and 8 bases lay between the germline ends. Germline assignment: CDR1 DFQATT and CDR2 SNEGSKA (reference sequence). The CDR3 sequence is CSAREGVTYEQYF. CDR3 nucleotide sequence: TGCAGTGCTAGAGAGGGAGTTACCTACGAGCAGTACTTC.

V usage is TRBV2 and J usage is TRBJ1-4; D is unclear. With 5 bases removed from V and 7 bases from J, the gap between germline ends came to 11 bases. CDR3 length: 13 residues. CDR1 and CDR2 (germline): SNHLY, FYNNEI. The CDR3 bases are TGTGCCAGCAGTCCAGGACCGGCTGAAAAACTGTTTTTT. Protein sequence: CASSPGPAEKLFF.

This chain joins TRBV28 and TRBJ2-5, with 9 bases identical to TRBD1. Germline V gene data show CDR1 as MDHEN and CDR2 as SYDVKM. The length of the CDR3 is 15 residues. V shed 6 bases, J shed 11 bases, and the junction held 16 bases outside the gene matches. CDR3: CASSTGTGFYNEQYF. For the CDR3, the DNA is TGTGCCAGCAGCACTGGGACAGGGTTCTACAATGAGCAGTACTTC.

Comments on this clonotype: A much larger clone sits a single nucleotide away, making a read error possible. The rearrangement links TRBV6-1 to TRBJ2-7, with 10 bases lining up with TRBD1. Unmatched junction bases numbered 8, after V lost 2 bases and J lost 7 bases. This CDR3 contains 15 residues. Germline CDR1 MNHNS, CDR2 SASEGT. The CDR3, as DNA: TGTGCCAGCAGTGAAAGGGGACAGGGGCGACGTGAGCAGTACTTC. Protein: CASSERGQGRREQYF.

Ten or more counts support this clonotype. V and J are TRBV15 and TRBJ2-7, with 11 bases fitting TRBD1. Trimming at V came to 3 bases and at J to 7 bases, leaving 8 bases not matched to a gene. This CDR3 has 15 residues. The V gene's germline CDR1 is LNHNV and CDR2 YYDKDF (reference sequence). For the CDR3, the DNA is TGTGCCACCAGCAGGACCGGACAGGGGGCGAAAGAGCAGTACTTC. The encoded protein is CATSRTGQGAKEQYF.

This clonotype was recorded many times. The rearrangement links TRBV12-3 or TRBV12-4 to TRBJ2-1, with TRBD2 matching over 10 bases. The length of the CDR3 is 16 residues. Trimming cost V 4 bases and J 9 bases; bases outside gene matches: 12. CDR3 coding DNA: TGTGCCAGCAGTTCCCTCCTAGCGGGGGTTGTTGGTGAGCAGTTCTTC. Translated, it gives CASSSLLAGVVGEQFF.